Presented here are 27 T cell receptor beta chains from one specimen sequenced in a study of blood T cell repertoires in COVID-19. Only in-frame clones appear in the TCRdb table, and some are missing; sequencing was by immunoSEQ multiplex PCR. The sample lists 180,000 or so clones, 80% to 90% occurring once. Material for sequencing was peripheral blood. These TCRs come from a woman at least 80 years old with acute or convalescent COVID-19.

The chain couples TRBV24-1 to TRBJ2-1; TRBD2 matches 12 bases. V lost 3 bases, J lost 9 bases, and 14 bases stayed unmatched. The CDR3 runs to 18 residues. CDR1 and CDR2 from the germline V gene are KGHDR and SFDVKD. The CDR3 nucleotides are TGTGCCACCAGTGATCCCTCGTGGCTAGCGGGAGGGCCTGGTGAGCAGTTCTTC. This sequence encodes CATSDPSWLAGGPGEQFF.

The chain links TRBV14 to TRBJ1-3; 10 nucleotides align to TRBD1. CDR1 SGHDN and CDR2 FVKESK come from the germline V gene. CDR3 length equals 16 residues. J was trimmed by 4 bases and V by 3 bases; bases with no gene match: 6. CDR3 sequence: CASSHRQGAWGNTIYF. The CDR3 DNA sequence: TGTGCCAGCAGCCACCGACAGGGGGCTTGGGGAAACACCATATATTTT.

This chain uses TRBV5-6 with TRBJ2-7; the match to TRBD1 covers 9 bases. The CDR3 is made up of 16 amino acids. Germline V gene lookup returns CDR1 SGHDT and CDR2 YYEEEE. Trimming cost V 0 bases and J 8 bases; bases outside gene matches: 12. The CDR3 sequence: CASSLGGITQGAKQYF. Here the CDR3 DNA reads TGTGCCAGCAGCTTGGGGGGCATTACACAGGGGGCGAAGCAGTACTTC.

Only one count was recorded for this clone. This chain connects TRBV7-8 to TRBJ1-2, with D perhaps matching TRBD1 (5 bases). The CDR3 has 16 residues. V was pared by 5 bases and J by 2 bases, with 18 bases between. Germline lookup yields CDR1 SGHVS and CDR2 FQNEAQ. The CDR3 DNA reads TGTGCCAGCAGCCCGGGGGGGTTTGGGCAGAACTATGGCTACACCTTC. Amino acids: CASSPGGFGQNYGYTF.

The CDR3: CASSPQETQYF. CDR3 coding DNA: TGTGCCAGCAGTCCACAAGAGACCCAGTACTTC. This chain uses TRBV12-3 or TRBV12-4 with TRBJ2-5; no definite D call. The CDR3 extends over 11 amino acids. V was trimmed by 5 bases and J by 2 bases, leaving 3 bases between them.

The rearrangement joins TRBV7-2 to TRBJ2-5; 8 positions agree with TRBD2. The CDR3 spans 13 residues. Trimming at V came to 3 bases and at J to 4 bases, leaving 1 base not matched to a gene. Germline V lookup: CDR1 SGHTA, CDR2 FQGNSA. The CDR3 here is CASSLSGRETQYF. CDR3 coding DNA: TGTGCCAGCAGCTTGAGCGGGAGAGAGACCCAGTACTTC.

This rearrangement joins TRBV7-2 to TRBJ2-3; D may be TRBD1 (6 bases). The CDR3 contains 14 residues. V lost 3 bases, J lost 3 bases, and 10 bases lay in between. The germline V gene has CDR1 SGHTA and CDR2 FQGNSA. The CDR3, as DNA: TGTGCCAGCAGCTTGGGGGCCGGGACAGATACGCAGTATTTT. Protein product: CASSLGAGTDTQYF.

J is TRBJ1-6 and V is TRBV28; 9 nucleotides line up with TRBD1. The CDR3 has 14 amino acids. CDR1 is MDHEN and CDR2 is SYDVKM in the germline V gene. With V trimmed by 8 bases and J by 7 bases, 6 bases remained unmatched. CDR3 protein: CASGATGGNSPLHF. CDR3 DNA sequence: TGTGCCAGCGGCGCGACAGGGGGAAATTCACCCCTCCACTTT.

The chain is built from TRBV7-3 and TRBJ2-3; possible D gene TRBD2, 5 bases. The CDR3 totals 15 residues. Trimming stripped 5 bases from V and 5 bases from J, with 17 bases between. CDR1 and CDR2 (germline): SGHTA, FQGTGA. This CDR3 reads CASSPGLPGGDTQYF. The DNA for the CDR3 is TGTGCCAGCAGCCCCGGACTGCCAGGAGGAGATACGCAGTATTTT.

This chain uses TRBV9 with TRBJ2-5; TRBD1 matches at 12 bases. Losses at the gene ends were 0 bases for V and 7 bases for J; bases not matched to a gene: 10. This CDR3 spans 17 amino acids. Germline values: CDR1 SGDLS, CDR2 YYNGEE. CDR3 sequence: CASSVGATGTGGVTQYF. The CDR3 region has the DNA TGTGCCAGCAGCGTAGGGGCGACCGGGACAGGGGGCGTGACCCAGTACTTC.

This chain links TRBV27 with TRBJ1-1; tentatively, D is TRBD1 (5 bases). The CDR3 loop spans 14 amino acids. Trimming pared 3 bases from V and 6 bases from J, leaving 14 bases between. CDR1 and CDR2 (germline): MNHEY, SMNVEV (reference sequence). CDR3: CASSFQGLGAEAFF. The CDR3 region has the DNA TGTGCCAGCAGTTTTCAGGGTTTGGGCGCTGAAGCTTTCTTT.

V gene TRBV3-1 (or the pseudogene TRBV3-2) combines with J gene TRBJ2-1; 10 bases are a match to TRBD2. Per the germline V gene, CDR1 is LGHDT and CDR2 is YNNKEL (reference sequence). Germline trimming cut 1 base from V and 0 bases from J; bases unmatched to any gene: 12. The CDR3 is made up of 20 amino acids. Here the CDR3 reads CASSQAQPSGSFSSYNEQFF. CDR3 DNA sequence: TGTGCCAGCAGCCAAGCCCAGCCTAGCGGGAGTTTTAGCTCCTACAATGAGCAGTTCTTC.

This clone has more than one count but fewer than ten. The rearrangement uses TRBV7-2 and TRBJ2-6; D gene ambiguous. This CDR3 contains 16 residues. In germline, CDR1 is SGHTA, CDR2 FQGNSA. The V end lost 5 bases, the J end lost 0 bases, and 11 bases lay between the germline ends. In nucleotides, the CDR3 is TGTGCCAGCAGCCCATTCCCGGGCTCTGGGGCCAACGTCCTGACTTTC. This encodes CASSPFPGSGANVLTF.

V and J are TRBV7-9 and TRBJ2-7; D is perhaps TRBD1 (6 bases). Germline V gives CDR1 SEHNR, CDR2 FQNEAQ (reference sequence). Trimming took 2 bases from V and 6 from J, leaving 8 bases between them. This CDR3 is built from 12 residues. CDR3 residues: CASSLTQGEQYF. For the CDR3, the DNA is TGTGCCAGCAGCTTAACACAGGGCGAGCAGTACTTC.

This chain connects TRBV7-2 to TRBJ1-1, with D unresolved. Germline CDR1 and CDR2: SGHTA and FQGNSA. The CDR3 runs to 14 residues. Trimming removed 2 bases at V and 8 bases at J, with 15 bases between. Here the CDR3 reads CASSLSRGRGEAFF. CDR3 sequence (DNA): TGTGCCAGCAGCTTATCTCGTGGTCGGGGAGAAGCTTTCTTT.

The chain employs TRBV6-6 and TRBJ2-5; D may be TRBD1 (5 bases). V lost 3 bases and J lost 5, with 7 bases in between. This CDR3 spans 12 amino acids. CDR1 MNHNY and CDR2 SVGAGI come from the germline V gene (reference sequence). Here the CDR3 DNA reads TGTGCCAGCAGTTATTGGGGCGAGACCCAGTACTTC. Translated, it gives CASSYWGETQYF.

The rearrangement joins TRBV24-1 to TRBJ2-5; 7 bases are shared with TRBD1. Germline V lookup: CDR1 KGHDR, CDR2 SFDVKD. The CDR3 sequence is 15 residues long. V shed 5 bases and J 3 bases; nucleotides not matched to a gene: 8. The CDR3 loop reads CATSAIDRDEETQYF. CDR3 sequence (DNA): TGTGCCACCAGTGCCATTGACAGGGACGAAGAGACCCAGTACTTC.

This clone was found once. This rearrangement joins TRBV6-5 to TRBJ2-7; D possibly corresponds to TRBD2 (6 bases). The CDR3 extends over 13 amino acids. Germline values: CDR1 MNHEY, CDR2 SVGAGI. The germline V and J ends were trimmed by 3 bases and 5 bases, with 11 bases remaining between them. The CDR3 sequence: CASSYWGENEQYF. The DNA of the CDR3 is TGTGCCAGCAGTTATTGGGGGGAGAACGAGCAGTACTTC.

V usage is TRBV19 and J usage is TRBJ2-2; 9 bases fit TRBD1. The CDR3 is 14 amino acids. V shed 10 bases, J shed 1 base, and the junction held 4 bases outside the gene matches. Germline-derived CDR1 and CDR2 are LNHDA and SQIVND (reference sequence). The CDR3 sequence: CATRQGGNTGELFF. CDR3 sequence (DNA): TGTGCCACGCGACAGGGGGGGAACACCGGGGAGCTGTTTTTT.

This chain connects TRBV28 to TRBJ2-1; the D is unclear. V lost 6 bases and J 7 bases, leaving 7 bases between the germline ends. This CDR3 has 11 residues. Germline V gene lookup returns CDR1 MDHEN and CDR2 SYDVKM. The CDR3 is CASRSRNEQFF. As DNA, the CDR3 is TGTGCCAGCAGATCTAGGAATGAGCAGTTCTTC.

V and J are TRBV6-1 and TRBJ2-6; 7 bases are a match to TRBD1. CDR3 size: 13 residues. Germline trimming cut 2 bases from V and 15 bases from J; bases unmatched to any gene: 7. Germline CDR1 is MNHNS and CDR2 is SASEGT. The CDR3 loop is CASSESIRDSLTF. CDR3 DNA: TGTGCCAGCAGTGAATCGATCCGGGACAGCCTGACTTTC.

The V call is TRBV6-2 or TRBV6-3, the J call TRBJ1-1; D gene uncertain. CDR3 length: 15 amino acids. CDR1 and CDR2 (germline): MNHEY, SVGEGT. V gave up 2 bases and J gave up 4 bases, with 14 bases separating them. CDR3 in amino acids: CASSYDLWGGTEAFF. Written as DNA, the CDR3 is TGTGCCAGCAGTTACGACTTGTGGGGAGGCACTGAAGCTTTCTTT.

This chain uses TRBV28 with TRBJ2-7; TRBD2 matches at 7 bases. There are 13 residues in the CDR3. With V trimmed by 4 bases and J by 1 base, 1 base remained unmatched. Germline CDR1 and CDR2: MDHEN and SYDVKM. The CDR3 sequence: CASSSAGSYEQYF. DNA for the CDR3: TGTGCCAGCAGTTCAGCGGGGTCCTACGAGCAGTACTTC. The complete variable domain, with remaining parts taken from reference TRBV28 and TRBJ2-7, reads DVKVTQSSRYLVKRTGEKVFLECVQDMDHENMFWYRQDPGLGLRLIYFSYDVKMKEKGDIPEGYSVSREKKERFSLILESASTNQTSMYLCASSSAGSYEQYFGPGTRLTVT.

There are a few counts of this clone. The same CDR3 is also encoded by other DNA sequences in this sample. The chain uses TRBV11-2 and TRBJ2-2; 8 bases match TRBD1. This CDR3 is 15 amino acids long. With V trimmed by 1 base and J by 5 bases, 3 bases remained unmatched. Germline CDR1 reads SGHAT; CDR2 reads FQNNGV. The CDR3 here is CASSLGQGRTGELFF. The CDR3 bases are TGTGCCAGCAGCTTAGGACAGGGGCGAACCGGGGAGCTGTTTTTT. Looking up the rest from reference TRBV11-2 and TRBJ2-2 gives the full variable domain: EAGVAQSPRYKIIEKRQSVAFWCNPISGHATLYWYQQILGQGPKLLIQFQNNGVVDDSQLPKDRFSAERLKGVDSTLKIQPAKLEDSAVYLCASSLGQGRTGELFFGEGSRLTVL.

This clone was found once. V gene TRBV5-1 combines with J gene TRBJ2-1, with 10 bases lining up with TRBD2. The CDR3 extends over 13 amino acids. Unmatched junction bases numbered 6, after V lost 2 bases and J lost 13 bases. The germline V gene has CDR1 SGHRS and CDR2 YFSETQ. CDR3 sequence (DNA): TGCGCCAGCAGCTTACTAGCGGGACTTCCCCAGTTCTTC. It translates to CASSLLAGLPQFF.

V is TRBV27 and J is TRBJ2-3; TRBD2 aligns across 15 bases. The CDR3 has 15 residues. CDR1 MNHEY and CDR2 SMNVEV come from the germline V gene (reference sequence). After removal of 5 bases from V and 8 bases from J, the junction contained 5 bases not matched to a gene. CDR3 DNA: TGTGCCAGCAGTCGACCGGGACTAGCGGGAGGTACGCAGTATTTT. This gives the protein CASSRPGLAGGTQYF.

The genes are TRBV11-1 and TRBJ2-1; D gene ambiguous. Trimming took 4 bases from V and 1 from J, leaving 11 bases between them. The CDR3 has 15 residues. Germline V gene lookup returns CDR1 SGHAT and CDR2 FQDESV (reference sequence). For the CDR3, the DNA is TGTGCCAGCAGCTATAGATTCGGGTCCTACAATGAGCAGTTCTTC. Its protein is CASSYRFGSYNEQFF.